One and the same sample provided the 32 T cell receptor beta chains below, sequenced in a study of cytomegalovirus exposure and HLA in healthy donors. The PCR had 60 Vbeta and 13 Jbeta primers. TCRdb's table, derived via immunoSEQ multiplex PCR, lists solely in-frame clones and lacks some. The sample lists 100,000 to 150,000 clones, more than 75% seen once, with about 12% in the top ten. The sample comprised PBMCs. The receptors here all came from a woman in her sixties in good health and CMV-seropositive.

V and J are TRBV6-5 and TRBJ1-6, with a weak D call TRBD1 (5 bases). Germline loops: CDR1 MNHEY, CDR2 SVGAGI. The CDR3 covers 15 residues. V was pared by 0 bases and J by 9 bases, with 12 bases between. CDR3 nucleotides: TGTGCCAGCAGTTACTCCAAGGGGAAAGGTTCACCCCTCCACTTT. This gives the protein CASSYSKGKGSPLHF.

V usage is TRBV4-1 and J usage is TRBJ2-5; TRBD1 matches at 9 bases. Germline CDR1 reads MGHRA; CDR2 reads YSYEKL. This CDR3 has 18 amino acids. The V segment lost 8 bases and the J segment 5 bases; nucleotides outside the gene matches: 21. This chain's CDR3 is CASGLRPPGQGRGETQYF. The CDR3 nucleotides read TGCGCCAGCGGCCTTAGACCTCCGGGACAGGGAAGAGGTGAGACCCAGTACTTC.

The rearrangement links TRBV19 to TRBJ1-1, with TRBD1 matching over 7 bases. Germline loops: CDR1 LNHDA, CDR2 SQIVND (reference sequence). The CDR3 has 17 residues. V dropped 2 bases and J dropped 0; count of bases not matched to a gene: 9. The chain's CDR3 is CASSIKGATGMNTEAFF. CDR3 nucleotides: TGTGCCAGTAGTATAAAGGGCGCGACAGGGATGAACACTGAAGCTTTCTTT. The full variable domain, rest sourced from reference TRBV19 and TRBJ1-1, is DGGITQSPKYLFRKEGQNVTLSCEQNLNHDAMYWYRQDPGQGLRLIYYSQIVNDFQKGDIAEGYSVSREKKESFPLTVTSAQKNPTAFYLCASSIKGATGMNTEAFFGQGTRLTVV.

This chain joins TRBV20-1 and TRBJ1-1; D is ambiguous. The CDR3 spans 11 residues. In germline, CDR1 is DFQATT, CDR2 SNEGSKA (reference sequence). Trimming pared 6 bases from V and 6 bases from J, leaving 11 bases between. For the CDR3, the DNA is TGCAGTGCCCCCCTGGGCGCTGAAGCTTTCTTT. Translation gives CSAPLGAEAFF.

The CDR3 DNA reads as TGTGCCAGCAGCGCCTTAGCGGGGGGGGCAGATACGCAGTATTTT. This encodes CASSALAGGADTQYF. This chain joins TRBV9 and TRBJ2-3; the match to TRBD2 covers 11 bases. The trim removed 3 bases at V and 4 bases at J, leaving 4 bases unmatched. The germline V gene encodes CDR1 SGDLS and CDR2 YYNGEE. The CDR3 contains 15 residues. The full variable domain, completed using reference TRBV9 and TRBJ2-3, is DSGVTQTPKHLITATGQRVTLRCSPRSGDLSVYWYQQSLDQGLQFLIQYYNGEERAKGNILERFSAQQFPDLHSELNLSSLELGDSALYFCASSALAGGADTQYFGPGTRLTVL.

V is TRBV6-4 and J is TRBJ2-3; possible D gene TRBD1, 5 bases. Germline V CDR1 and CDR2: MRHNA, SNTAGT. The CDR3 extends over 14 amino acids. Trimming left V 2 bases short and J 2 bases short, with 8 bases between. CDR3 DNA: TGTGCCAGCAGTGACCAGGGTTTCACAGATACGCAGTATTTT. It encodes CASSDQGFTDTQYF.

The chain is built from TRBV29-1 and TRBJ2-5; D remains unclear. Germline CDR1 and CDR2: SQVTM and ANQGSEA. V lost 1 base and J 1 base, leaving 7 bases between the germline ends. The CDR3 loop spans 13 amino acids. CDR3 region: CSVEGQAQETQYF. CDR3 bases: TGCAGCGTTGAAGGACAAGCCCAAGAGACCCAGTACTTC.

This rearrangement joins TRBV7-2 to TRBJ2-3, with 7 nucleotides matching TRBD2. Germline V CDR1 and CDR2: SGHTA, FQGNSA. V was clipped by 0 bases and J by 2 bases; unmatched bases: 5. The CDR3 is 16 amino acids. The CDR3 region has the DNA TGTGCCAGCAGCTTAGCAGCTAGCGGACTCACAGATACGCAGTATTTT. Translating it yields CASSLAASGLTDTQYF.

The V call is TRBV7-2, the J call TRBJ2-7; D perhaps matches TRBD1 (5 bases). This CDR3 comprises 14 residues. In germline, CDR1 is SGHTA, CDR2 FQGNSA. The V end lost 1 base, the J end lost 5 bases, and 12 bases lay between the germline ends. CDR3 residues: CASSLGAAGNEQYF. For the CDR3, the DNA is TGTGCCAGCAGCTTAGGGGCCGCAGGGAACGAGCAGTACTTC.

This clone was counted a few times. Other DNA sequences from this sample encode an identical CDR3 as well. This chain connects TRBV6-4 to TRBJ2-2; D is unresolved. The germline CDR1 and CDR2 sequences are MRHNA and SNTAGT. V lost 3 bases to trimming and J lost 1 base, with 6 bases between them. The length of the CDR3 is 14 residues. CDR3 sequence: CASSEGLNTGELFF. CDR3 DNA sequence: TGTGCCAGCAGTGAGGGCCTGAACACCGGGGAGCTGTTTTTT.

This chain uses TRBV11-1 with TRBJ2-7; D call uncertain. Germline V gene lookup returns CDR1 SGHAT and CDR2 FQDESV (reference sequence). CDR3 size: 15 residues. V was cut by 0 bases and J by 3 bases, with 12 bases left in between. The CDR3 protein is CASSLASFSGYEQYF. In nucleotides, the CDR3 is TGTGCCAGCAGCTTAGCATCTTTTTCGGGCTACGAGCAGTACTTC. Supplemented by reference TRBV11-1 and TRBJ2-7, the full variable domain reads EAEVAQSPRYKITEKSQAVAFWCDPISGHATLYWYRQILGQGPELLVQFQDESVVDDSQLPKDRFSAERLKGVDSTLKIQPAELGDSAMYLCASSLASFSGYEQYFGPGTRLTVT.

The chain combines TRBV11-2 with TRBJ2-6; perhaps TRBD1 as D (6 bases). Germline V gene sequence: CDR1 SGHAT, CDR2 FQNNGV. The CDR3 is 14 residues long. Trimming took 3 bases from V and 5 from J, leaving 8 bases between them. CDR3 nucleotides: TGTGCCAGCAGCTTCCGGGACAGGGCCAACGTCCTGACTTTC. This translates into CASSFRDRANVLTF.

This chain uses TRBV14 with TRBJ2-7; 10 bases are a match to TRBD2. Germline assignment: CDR1 SGHDN and CDR2 FVKESK. This CDR3 region has 16 residues. The V segment lost 4 bases and the J segment 3 bases; nucleotides outside the gene matches: 9. The CDR3 loop is CASSRSGSGRVYEQYF. CDR3 nucleotide sequence: TGTGCCAGCAGCCGGAGTGGGAGCGGGAGGGTCTACGAGCAGTACTTC.

In regard to this clone: The junction and the germline gene differ at one end; a read error may be behind it. This rearrangement joins TRBV7-7 to TRBJ1-1; D call uncertain. The CDR3 is 13 amino acids. CDR1 SSHAT and CDR2 FNYEAQ come from the germline V gene (reference sequence). As DNA, the CDR3 is TGTGCTAGCAGCTTAAAGCAGAACACTGAAGCTTTCTTT. Its translation: CASSLKQNTEAFF.

The J gene is TRBJ1-3, the V gene TRBV7-9; 8 bases map to TRBD1. Trimming cost V 5 bases and J 8 bases; bases outside gene matches: 11. Germline assignment: CDR1 SEHNR and CDR2 FQNEAQ (reference sequence). This CDR3 spans 15 amino acids. The CDR3 coding sequence is TGTGCCAGCAGCCTGCGACGGACAGGGTTCGACACCATATATTTT. It specifies CASSLRRTGFDTIYF.

The rearrangement links TRBV7-9 to TRBJ1-3; 7 bases line up with TRBD1. Germline CDR1 SEHNR, CDR2 FQNEAQ (reference sequence). The CDR3 loop spans 12 amino acids. After removal of 5 bases from V and 8 bases from J, the junction contained 3 bases not matched to a gene. The CDR3 sequence: CASSLTGDTIYF. The CDR3 DNA reads TGTGCCAGCAGCCTCACAGGGGACACCATATATTTT.

V usage is TRBV28 and J usage is TRBJ2-1, with D maybe TRBD2 (7 bases). From germline, CDR1 is MDHEN and CDR2 SYDVKM. CDR3 size: 17 residues. Trimming pared 6 bases from V and 7 bases from J, leaving 25 bases between. The CDR3 coding sequence is TGTGCCAGCAGCCCCTCAGATCGGGGGGCCCTTAGGAATGAGCAGTTCTTC. Amino acids: CASSPSDRGALRNEQFF.

This chain connects TRBV4-3 to TRBJ2-4; TRBD2 might be the D (6 bases). The CDR3 consists of 13 residues. The germline gives CDR1 LGHNA, CDR2 YSLEER. V was trimmed by 4 bases and J by 7 bases, leaving 11 bases between them. CDR3 loop: CASSLGTSNIQYF. CDR3 in DNA: TGCGCCAGCAGCCTCGGGACTTCTAACATTCAGTACTTC.

This chain uses TRBV6-1 with TRBJ1-5, with D possibly being TRBD1 (5 bases). The CDR3 loop spans 17 amino acids. CDR1 MNHNS and CDR2 SASEGT come from the germline V gene. The V gene lost 2 bases and the J gene lost 4 bases, with 18 bases spanning the gap. In nucleotides, the CDR3 is TGTGCCAGCAGTGAAATGGCCCGCCAGGGTAGGAATCAGCCCCAGCATTTT. This encodes CASSEMARQGRNQPQHF.

The V and J genes are TRBV7-3 and TRBJ2-3; D is undetermined. The CDR3 runs 14 residues. V was pared by 1 base and J by 3 bases, with 8 bases between. Germline CDR1 reads SGHTA; CDR2 reads FQGTGA. CDR3 in DNA: TGTGCCAGCAGCTTAATGGGCCCTACAGATACGCAGTATTTT. It codes for CASSLMGPTDTQYF.

The CDR3 is CASSPLPGGAGTEAFF. The CDR3 bases are TGCGCCAGCAGCCCCCTACCGGGGGGGGCCGGCACTGAAGCTTTCTTT. This chain joins TRBV5-1 and TRBJ1-1, with D perhaps TRBD1 (6 bases). Trimming removed 4 bases from V and 4 bases from J, with 20 bases in between. The CDR3 loop spans 16 amino acids. Looked up from germline, CDR1 is SGHRS and CDR2 is YFSETQ. Full variable domain (missing parts from reference TRBV5-1 and TRBJ1-1): KAGVTQTPRYLIKTRGQQVTLSCSPISGHRSVSWYQQTPGQGLQFLFEYFSETQRNKGNFPGRFSGRQFSNSRSEMNVSTLELGDSALYLCASSPLPGGAGTEAFFGQGTRLTVV.

Remarks on this clone: One end of the junction does not line up with germline, which may come from a read error. The V call is TRBV29-1, the J call TRBJ1-1; TRBD1 matches at 8 bases. This CDR3 contains 12 residues. Germline values: CDR1 SQVTM, CDR2 ANQGSEA. CDR3 residues: CSVWTGNTEAFF. The CDR3 DNA reads TGCAGCGTTTGGACAGGGAACACTGAAGCTTTTTTT.

This rearrangement joins TRBV6-5 to TRBJ2-3; 8 bases are shared with TRBD2. The germline V gene encodes CDR1 MNHEY and CDR2 SVGAGI. The CDR3 has 14 residues. Unmatched junction bases numbered 3, after V lost 2 bases and J lost 5 bases. CDR3 in DNA: TGTGCCAGCAGTTACAGCGCGGGGGGAGATACGCAGTATTTT. Encoded protein: CASSYSAGGDTQYF.

The chain employs TRBV6-5 and TRBJ2-7; no firm D call. CDR1 is MNHEY and CDR2 is SVGAGI in the germline V gene. Trimming pared 5 bases from V and 1 base from J, leaving 6 bases between. CDR3 length equals 12 residues. Here the CDR3 DNA reads TGTGCCAGCAGTCCGACTTCCTACGAGCAGTACTTC. Protein: CASSPTSYEQYF.

This sequence joins TRBV5-1 and TRBJ2-7; 9 bases map to TRBD1. The CDR3 sequence is 14 residues long. Germline V gene data show CDR1 as SGHRS and CDR2 as YFSETQ. V shed 5 bases and J 3 bases; nucleotides not matched to a gene: 6. The CDR3 nucleotides are TGCGCCAGCAGAAGAACAGGGGGCATCTACGAGCAGTACTTC. This translates into CASRRTGGIYEQYF.

This chain uses TRBV4-3 with TRBJ1-1; 7 nucleotides line up with TRBD1. The trim removed 4 bases at V and 1 base at J, leaving 3 bases unmatched. This CDR3 comprises 14 residues. The germline V gene has CDR1 LGHNA and CDR2 YSLEER. In DNA, the CDR3 is TGCGCCAGCAGCCGACGGACAGGGAACACTGAAGCTTTCTTT. Translation: CASSRRTGNTEAFF.

This clone came up once. J is TRBJ2-4 and V is TRBV25-1; D gene unclear. Deletions cut 1 base from V and 13 bases from J, with 8 bases between. This CDR3 is 11 amino acids long. Germline CDR1 MGHDK, CDR2 SYGVNS. The CDR3 loop is CASSESAGQYF. CDR3 nucleotide sequence: TGTGCCAGCAGTGAATCAGCAGGCCAGTACTTC.

The chain joins TRBV6-5 to TRBJ2-7; 11 bases are shared with TRBD1. The CDR3 totals 16 residues. With 2 bases clipped from V and 3 bases from J, the junction kept 6 bases outside the gene matches. Germline V lookup: CDR1 MNHEY, CDR2 SVGAGI. The CDR3: CASSYAGGTGGYEQYF. The DNA for the CDR3 is TGTGCCAGCAGTTACGCCGGGGGGACAGGGGGCTACGAGCAGTACTTC.

The V call is TRBV19, the J call TRBJ2-1; D not resolved. The CDR3 is 15 residues long. Trimming took off 1 base at V and 3 bases at J, with 10 bases between the two ends. The germline CDR1 and CDR2 sequences are LNHDA and SQIVND (reference sequence). As DNA, the CDR3 is TGTGCCAGTAGTATAGCAGCCCGGGTCTACAATGAGCAGTTCTTC. Translating it yields CASSIAARVYNEQFF. Full variable domain (outside the CDR3, taken from reference TRBV19 and TRBJ2-1): DGGITQSPKYLFRKEGQNVTLSCEQNLNHDAMYWYRQDPGQGLRLIYYSQIVNDFQKGDIAEGYSVSREKKESFPLTVTSAQKNPTAFYLCASSIAARVYNEQFFGPGTRLTVL.

The J gene is TRBJ1-1, the V gene TRBV27; D is possibly TRBD1 (6 bases). V was trimmed by 0 bases and J by 5 bases, leaving 13 bases between them. Germline lookup yields CDR1 MNHEY and CDR2 SMNVEV (reference sequence). This CDR3 is 15 amino acids long. This CDR3 reads CASSLSFGGATEAFF. DNA for the CDR3: TGTGCCAGCAGTTTATCTTTCGGGGGGGCTACTGAAGCTTTCTTT.

Points on this clone: This specimen includes other DNA sequences encoding the same CDR3. The chain has TRBV4-3 and TRBJ2-7, with TRBD2 matching over 9 bases. From germline, CDR1 is LGHNA and CDR2 YSLEER. CDR3 length: 15 residues. The trim removed 1 base at V and 2 bases at J, leaving 3 bases unmatched. The CDR3 protein is CASSQVVAGAYEQYF. CDR3 DNA sequence: TGCGCCAGCAGCCAAGTGGTAGCGGGAGCCTACGAGCAGTACTTC.

This clone occurred a few times. This chain joins TRBV13 and TRBJ1-2; the D gene is possibly TRBD1 (6 bases). V shed 6 bases and J shed 2 bases, with 19 bases lying between them. The CDR3 length is 16 residues. Germline values: CDR1 PRHDT, CDR2 FYEKMQ (reference sequence). The CDR3 nucleotides read TGTGCCAGCAGTTCTGAAGAAGACAGGTCGAACTATGGCTACACCTTC. This sequence encodes CASSSEEDRSNYGYTF.